The 23 T cell receptor beta chains in this list originate from one sample, sequenced in a study of T cells after posttransplantation cyclophosphamide. Libraries were prepared by immunoSEQ multiplex PCR; TCRdb keeps only in-frame clonotypes and omits some of them. There are some 18,000 clones in the sample; roughly 90% occur only once, and around 7.9% lies in the top ten. A marrow graft followed busulfan-fludarabine conditioning, with cyclophosphamide on days +3 and +4. Sample: PBMCs, taken after allogeneic stem cell transplant with posttransplant cyclophosphamide. The origin of the receptors is a female patient aged 40 to 50 who received an allogeneic stem cell transplant from a related donor, was CMV-positive, and had no GVHD. Some T cells may originate from the graft donor.

The rearrangement joins TRBV5-5 to TRBJ1-5; the D gene is possibly TRBD1 (5 bases). There are 15 residues in the CDR3. V gave up 4 bases and J gave up 6 bases, with 17 bases separating them. Germline CDR1 and CDR2: SGHKS and YYEKEE (reference sequence). CDR3 sequence reads: CASSPEGRRGQPQHF. CDR3 in DNA: TGTGCCAGCAGCCCGGAGGGGAGGAGAGGTCAGCCCCAGCATTTT.

The chain has TRBV5-1 and TRBJ1-4; tentative D call: TRBD1 (5 bases). V was cut by 0 bases and J by 3 bases, with 15 bases left in between. The CDR3 length is 17 residues. CDR1 and CDR2 from the germline V gene are SGHRS and YFSETQ. Here the CDR3 DNA reads TGCGCCAGCAGCTTGGTCGGGGGATCGGCGGCTAATGAAAAACTGTTTTTT. This codes for CASSLVGGSAANEKLFF.

The chain is built from TRBV7-2 and TRBJ2-7, with 8 bases that match TRBD2. CDR3 length: 11 amino acids. V trimming: 8 bases; J trimming: 6 bases; junction bases outside the gene matches: 3. The V gene's germline CDR1 is SGHTA and CDR2 FQGNSA. The CDR3 bases are TGTGCCAGCCTACGGGGGGGCGAGCAGTACTTC. Protein sequence: CASLRGGEQYF.

The count of this clone is one. The genes are TRBV30 and TRBJ2-7; 7 bases match TRBD2. Trimming removed 3 bases from V and 3 bases from J; junction bases left unmatched: 8. Germline CDR1 reads GTSNPN; CDR2 reads SVGIG (reference sequence). This CDR3 has 14 residues. DNA of the CDR3: TGTGCCTGGAGGGGAGGGGACCGATACTACGAGCAGTACTTC. The encoded protein is CAWRGGDRYYEQYF.

V is TRBV11-2 and J is TRBJ1-1; D unclear. Germline assignment: CDR1 SGHAT and CDR2 FQNNGV. The CDR3 has 12 amino acids. V lost 4 bases, J lost 3 bases, and 6 bases lay in between. Written as DNA, the CDR3 is TGTGCCAGCAGCTCTCTGTACACTGAAGCTTTCTTT. As protein: CASSSLYTEAFF.

The rearrangement uses TRBV6-5 and TRBJ2-6, with a tentative D call TRBD1 (5 bases). The CDR3 covers 14 residues. V was trimmed by 11 bases and J by 0 bases, leaving 11 bases between them. CDR1 is MNHEY and CDR2 is SVGAGI in the germline V gene. In nucleotides, the CDR3 is TGTGCCTCCAGGGCCAGCTCTGGGGCCAACGTCCTGACTTTC. This translates into CASRASSGANVLTF.

The genes are TRBV7-8 and TRBJ2-1, with 9 positions matching TRBD1. Germline V gene lookup returns CDR1 SGHVS and CDR2 FQNEAQ. Trimming took 0 bases from V and 10 from J; bases not matched to a gene: 13. This CDR3 spans 17 amino acids. In nucleotides, the CDR3 is TGTGCCAGCAGCTTAGCTGCCGGGACAGGGAATGTTAACGAGCAGTTCTTC. It yields the protein CASSLAAGTGNVNEQFF.

The rearrangement uses TRBV7-2 and TRBJ2-1, with 7 bases identical to TRBD2. After removal of 5 bases from V and 6 bases from J, the junction contained 10 bases not matched to a gene. Germline CDR1 SGHTA, CDR2 FQGNSA. The CDR3 covers 15 residues. CDR3 sequence: CASSVGRLGVNEQFF. The CDR3, as DNA: TGTGCCAGCAGCGTCGGGAGGTTGGGTGTCAATGAGCAGTTCTTC.

The chain joins TRBV11-2 to TRBJ2-5; D gene unclear. The CDR3 is 14 amino acids. Germline V CDR1 and CDR2: SGHAT, FQNNGV. V lost 5 bases and J lost 5, with 15 bases in between. The CDR3 is CASSLSFIRETQYF. CDR3 nucleotide sequence: TGTGCCAGCAGCCTATCGTTTATCAGGGAGACCCAGTACTTC. Full variable domain (missing parts from reference TRBV11-2 and TRBJ2-5): EAGVAQSPRYKIIEKRQSVAFWCNPISGHATLYWYQQILGQGPKLLIQFQNNGVVDDSQLPKDRFSAERLKGVDSTLKIQPAKLEDSAVYLCASSLSFIRETQYFGPGTRLLVL.

The chain carries TRBV7-3 and TRBJ1-1, with TRBD1 matching 7 bases. The germline gives CDR1 SGHTA, CDR2 FQGTGA. J was trimmed by 11 bases and V by 2 bases; bases with no gene match: 8. CDR3 size: 13 residues. The CDR3 spells CASSLAGTENAFF. CDR3 in DNA: TGTGCCAGCAGCTTAGCAGGGACAGAGAACGCTTTCTTT.

The J gene is TRBJ2-3, the V gene TRBV9, with 9 bases fitting TRBD2. In germline, CDR1 is SGDLS, CDR2 YYNGEE. The V gene end was trimmed by 0 bases and the J gene end by 6 bases; junction bases not matched to a gene: 8. The CDR3 spans 16 residues. The CDR3 reads CASSVGAGGPWDTQYF. CDR3 in DNA: TGTGCCAGCAGCGTAGGGGCGGGAGGGCCTTGGGATACGCAGTATTTT.

The chain has TRBV19 and TRBJ1-5, with D possibly TRBD1 on 6 matching bases. Germline V CDR1 and CDR2: LNHDA, SQIVND (reference sequence). V lost 4 bases and J 2 bases, leaving 12 bases between the germline ends. The CDR3 is made up of 15 amino acids. Written as DNA, the CDR3 is TGTGCCAGTAGTAAGGGGGTCGCGGGCAATCAGCCCCAGCATTTT. Its translation is CASSKGVAGNQPQHF.

The V gene is TRBV9, the J gene TRBJ2-3; D unresolved. This CDR3 spans 13 amino acids. Looked up from germline, CDR1 is SGDLS and CDR2 is YYNGEE. Trimming cost V 3 bases and J 0 bases, with 5 bases left between them. CDR3 nucleotides: TGTGCCAGCAGCGGGGCCAGCACAGATACGCAGTATTTT. It translates to CASSGASTDTQYF.

The chain recombines TRBV30 with TRBJ2-5, with a weak D call TRBD1 (5 bases). The germline V and J ends were trimmed by 0 bases and 5 bases, with 10 bases remaining between them. Per the germline V gene, CDR1 is GTSNPN and CDR2 is SVGIG (reference sequence). This CDR3 is built from 13 residues. The CDR3: CAWSVRVGETQYF. CDR3 nucleotides: TGTGCCTGGAGTGTCAGGGTCGGGGAGACCCAGTACTTC. The entire variable domain, with the rest obtained from reference TRBV30 and TRBJ2-5, is as follows: SQTIHQWPATLVQPVGSPLSLECTVEGTSNPNLYWYRQAAGRGLQLLFYSVGIGQISSEVPQNLSASRPQDRQFILSSKKLLLSDSGFYLCAWSVRVGETQYFGPGTRLLVL.

In this sample, this clone turned up once. This chain connects TRBV5-8 to TRBJ2-3, with D perhaps matching TRBD2 (5 bases). Germline assignment: CDR1 SGHTS and CDR2 YDEGEE. CDR3 length: 14 residues. V lost 4 bases to trimming and J lost 0 bases, with 9 bases between them. In DNA, the CDR3 is TGTGCCAGCAGCCAGACGGGGAGCACAGATACGCAGTATTTT. This codes for CASSQTGSTDTQYF.

This sequence joins TRBV28 and TRBJ2-7; 15 bases match TRBD2. V dropped 6 bases and J dropped 7; count of bases not matched to a gene: 16. The CDR3 sequence is 18 residues long. Germline V lookup: CDR1 MDHEN, CDR2 SYDVKM. The CDR3 DNA reads as TGTGCCAGCAGCATTATCCCTCCGGGGACTAGCGGGAGGCATGAGCAGTACTTC. Protein: CASSIIPPGTSGRHEQYF.

This clone appeared a few times. This rearrangement joins TRBV7-2 to TRBJ2-2; TRBD2 agrees at 9 bases. V shed 1 base, J shed 4 bases, and the junction held 7 bases outside the gene matches. The CDR3 length is 17 residues. The germline V gene encodes CDR1 SGHTA and CDR2 FQGNSA. The CDR3 region has the DNA TGTGCCAGCAGCTTAGTGATGGCTAGCGGGATCACCGGGGAGCTGTTTTTT. Protein: CASSLVMASGITGELFF.

This clone has more than one count but fewer than ten. CDR3 DNA sequence: TGTGCCAGCAGCGTTAGCGGGAGACCACAAGAGACCCAGTACTTC. This codes for CASSVSGRPQETQYF. The J gene is TRBJ2-5, the V gene TRBV9; 9 positions match TRBD2. Germline-derived CDR1 and CDR2 are SGDLS and YYNGEE. The junction had 4 bases not matched to a gene; V was cut back by 2 bases and J by 2 bases. The CDR3 has 15 residues. Using reference TRBV9 and TRBJ2-5 for the parts outside the CDR3, the full variable domain is DSGVTQTPKHLITATGQRVTLRCSPRSGDLSVYWYQQSLDQGLQFLIQYYNGEERAKGNILERFSAQQFPDLHSELNLSSLELGDSALYFCASSVSGRPQETQYFGPGTRLLVL.

V usage is TRBV7-2 and J usage is TRBJ2-1; maybe TRBD2 (5 bases). The V end lost 1 base, the J end lost 6 bases, and 10 bases lay between the germline ends. Looked up from germline, CDR1 is SGHTA and CDR2 is FQGNSA. There are 14 residues in the CDR3. Written as DNA, the CDR3 is TGTGCCAGCAGCTTAGATGCGGGCGGCAATGAGCAGTTCTTC. It yields the protein CASSLDAGGNEQFF.

The chain joins TRBV6-5 to TRBJ1-1; 11 bases match TRBD1. The CDR3 is made up of 15 amino acids. The V gene's germline CDR1 is MNHEY and CDR2 SVGAGI. The junction had 4 bases not matched to a gene; V was cut back by 0 bases and J by 7 bases. The CDR3: CASSYSRTGGFEAFF. CDR3 nucleotides: TGTGCCAGCAGTTACTCGAGGACAGGGGGCTTTGAAGCTTTCTTT.

The chain is built from TRBV9 and TRBJ2-1; tentatively, D is TRBD2 (6 bases). Trimming left V 5 bases short and J 2 bases short, with 11 bases between. This CDR3 contains 14 residues. Germline values: CDR1 SGDLS, CDR2 YYNGEE. The CDR3 sequence is CASSRELTYNEQFF. The CDR3 nucleotides are TGTGCCAGCAGTCGGGAGTTGACCTACAATGAGCAGTTCTTC.

The chain employs TRBV4-1 and TRBJ1-1; the D is unclear. The CDR3 loop spans 18 amino acids. The germline CDR1 and CDR2 sequences are MGHRA and YSYEKL. V shed 0 bases and J shed 3 bases, with 20 bases lying between them. CDR3 sequence (DNA): TGCGCCAGCAGCCAAGATTTTCGCGAGCGAGGCGGCGACACTGAAGCTTTCTTT. Protein: CASSQDFRERGGDTEAFF.

The gene calls are TRBV19 and TRBJ1-1; unclear D gene. Trimming cost V 6 bases and J 4 bases, with 18 bases left between them. This CDR3 region has 15 residues. Per the germline V gene, CDR1 is LNHDA and CDR2 is SQIVND (reference sequence). The CDR3 DNA is TGTGCCAGTAGCCCATTAGGGCGGGCGGCCACTGAAGCTTTCTTT. As protein: CASSPLGRAATEAFF.